This TCR beta chain was identified during a study of beta chain features in type 1 diabetes (dated by TCRdb to 2017 to 2018). At the level of the whole study: Mean age, gender distribution, total cell number and subset yield did not differ between patients and healthy donors. A total of about 110,000,000 sorted cells were examined across all samples, and a strong correlation was observed between cell number per subset and RNA yield. In the study, recently diagnosed type 1 diabetes patients and matched healthy donors were compared on the TCRB repertoires of their sorted circulating CD4+ T cell subsets. Naive and central memory subsets were obtained from all 30 or so donors, but regulatory and stem cell-like memory subsets were isolated from only 8 patients and roughly 8 healthy donors.

This clone was detected a few times. Its antigen is unknown. Base qualities are missing; no much larger clone stands one base away. Each donor gave one peripheral blood draw, about 110 mL on average, collected into heparinised tubes. A BD FACSAria II and a panel including CD45RO, CCR7, CD25, CD127, CD95 and CD27 were used to sort naive, central memory, regulatory and stem cell-like memory CD4+ T cells. Purity was above 95% for every sorted population. PBMCs were separated immediately by Lymphoprep density gradient centrifugation and were stained directly, without being cultured. So that batch effects would be minimized, each experiment stained and sorted samples in pairs, pairing one healthy donor with one patient. Trimming removed 2 bases from V and 6 bases from J, leaving 11 bases between the germline ends. Reading from cysteine to phenylalanine, the CDR3 counts 15 amino acids. The sequence is cut down to CDR3 DNA, 45 bases in frame from base 1. The germline V gene supplies CDR1 MNHNS and CDR2 SASEGT.

The High Capacity cDNA Reverse Transcription Kit was used to reverse transcribe all of the isolated RNA, meaning that expressed TCRB transcripts were what got sequenced. Deep immunoSEQ sequencing was performed on naive, central memory and regulatory T cell samples, with an average of about 3.6 million total reads per sample. Sorted cells were lysed in RLT buffer and RNA was extracted with DNase-treated RNeasy Micro or Mini kits, depending on cell number. Each cell subset was processed on its own to prevent cross-contamination, while patient and healthy donor samples were processed together. The immunoSEQ multiplex PCR was used to amplify TCRB sequences from cDNA, generating 87-bp fragments that spanned the CDR3 region. Amplicons were sequenced on the Illumina HiSeq platform. In the authors' own workflow: Synthetic template baselines were used to correct PCR bias computationally, reads within Hamming distance 2 were collapsed, and singletons that could not be merged were discarded. Reads were aligned to IMGT to assign V, D and J genes, CDR3 length, and insertions or deletions at six rearrangement sites. Within each subset, clonotype counts were normalized to sorted cell number, and only after that were true diversity and Gini coefficients computed with the tcR R package. Repertoire sharing was quantified using the overlap coefficient calculated on TCRB nucleotide sequences. As a proxy for the pre-selection repertoire, out-of-frame TCRB sequences from naive cells were analyzed. As stored in TCRdb, this immuneACCESS dataset retains in-frame rearrangements with V and J assigned. A fraction of the clones does not appear; measured against another copy, unresolved V genes explain less than half of the discrepancy, and the remainder lacks a known reason. That table is the source of V, J and clone size, and D and trimming were worked out from the DNA. For this sample there are hundreds of thousands of clones; 13% to 15% appear just once. The ten biggest clones cover 0.025% to 0.03% of the sample.

Findings and caveats that apply to the study as a whole: Only small numbers of individuals were included in the HLA sub-analyses, which left unresolved whether HLA type had any influence on TCRB rearrangement. At VDJ recombination sites, patients with type 1 diabetes made fewer insertions and deleted more nucleotides, a pattern implying thymic rearrangement abnormalities. Shorter templates might be favored by PCR, yet because patient and control samples were amplified and corrected together, any such skew would affect both groups equally. Naive, central memory and regulatory TCRB repertoires appeared more similar among patients than among healthy donors. Sequencing cDNA rather than genomic DNA could over-represent highly expressing activated cells, although activation and CD3 levels did not differ between groups. A moderate but significant shortening of TCRB CDR3 length was observed in type 1 diabetes patients in all four CD4+ subsets.

This clonotype was sampled from a woman aged 35 to 49 in good health. Specimen: naive CD4+ T cells from blood. Reading the label with the study, this specimen's cell subset or site is: true naive CD4+ T cells. The chain is made from TRBV6-1 and TRBJ1-6, with TRBD1 tentatively as D gene (6 bases match). The CDR3 loop reads CASSETTGANSPLHF. The nucleotide sequence reads TGTGCCAGCAGTGAAACGACAGGTGCTAATTCACCCCTCCACTTT.